Following are 30 T cell receptor beta chains from one sample sequenced in a study of shared clonotypes between healthy human individuals. Profiled with immunoSEQ multiplex PCR; TCRdb holds only in-frame clones, not every one. The table includes about 460,000 clones, approximately 80% detected once. The sequencing input was PBMCs. These receptors all stem from a middle-aged woman in good health. Some clones in this sample may be carry-over from other donors' samples.

The chain employs TRBV7-2 and TRBJ2-6; a weak D match, TRBD1 (6 bases). Germline CDR1 reads SGHTA; CDR2 reads FQGNSA. The CDR3 consists of 17 residues. The germline V and J ends were trimmed by 2 bases and 2 bases, with 13 bases remaining between them. The CDR3 spells CASSLRAGDAGANVLTF. CDR3 DNA: TGTGCCAGCAGCTTAAGGGCAGGGGACGCTGGGGCCAACGTCCTGACTTTC.

The chain carries TRBV29-1 and TRBJ2-7, with D possibly matching TRBD2 (6 bases). This CDR3 has 14 residues. Looked up from germline, CDR1 is SQVTM and CDR2 is ANQGSEA. V was cut by 4 bases and J by 2 bases, with 15 bases left in between. As DNA, the CDR3 is TGCAGCGTTGCCGTGGGACTGCCCCCCTACGAGCAGTACTTC. It specifies CSVAVGLPPYEQYF.

The J gene is TRBJ2-7, the V gene TRBV19; TRBD1 matches at 9 bases. This CDR3 has 16 residues. Germline CDR1 reads LNHDA; CDR2 reads SQIVND (reference sequence). V was clipped by 5 bases and J by 5 bases; unmatched bases: 13. The CDR3 here is CASSVIPGQGWNEQYF. As DNA, the CDR3 is TGTGCCAGTAGTGTCATCCCGGGACAGGGATGGAACGAGCAGTACTTC.

Comments on this clone: This sequence may be a read error, since a much larger clone differs from it by one base. Likely a read error: the CDR3 ends without its conserved phenylalanine or tryptophan. The CDR3 DNA follows: TGTGCCAGCAGCGAGGGACTGATCCCCTACGAGCAGTACTCC. Its protein product is CASSEGLIPYEQYS. This chain connects TRBV7-2 to TRBJ2-7; a possible D gene is TRBD2 (6 bases). The CDR3 is 14 amino acids. Trimming left V 5 bases short and J 2 bases short, with 13 bases between. The germline V gene has CDR1 SGHTA and CDR2 FQGNSA.

There are a few counts of this clone. The rearrangement uses TRBV7-2 and TRBJ1-1, with D perhaps matching TRBD1 (5 bases). V was clipped by 6 bases and J by 5 bases, with 13 bases between them. CDR1 SGHTA and CDR2 FQGNSA come from the germline V gene. There are 13 residues in the CDR3. CDR3 in amino acids: CASRLDRRTEAFF. As DNA, the CDR3 is TGTGCCAGCAGGCTTGACAGAAGAACTGAAGCTTTCTTT. Complete variable domain (other parts from reference TRBV7-2 and TRBJ1-1): GAGVSQSPSNKVTEKGKDVELRCDPISGHTALYWYRQSLGQGLEFLIYFQGNSAPDKSGLPSDRFSAERTGGSVSTLTIQRTQQEDSAVYLCASRLDRRTEAFFGQGTRLTVV.

J is TRBJ2-2 and V is TRBV7-2; D is unresolved. From germline, CDR1 is SGHTA and CDR2 FQGNSA. The CDR3 contains 17 residues. The germline V and J ends were trimmed by 1 base and 0 bases, with 12 bases remaining between them. Written as DNA, the CDR3 is TGTGCCAGCAGCTTAGTTGTGGCGGCGACGAACACCGGGGAGCTGTTTTTT. Translated: CASSLVVAATNTGELFF.

This chain uses TRBV11-3 with TRBJ2-7; TRBD1 or TRBD2 may be the D gene (6 bases each). Trimming cost V 4 bases and J 2 bases, with 9 bases left between them. CDR1 and CDR2 from the germline V gene are SGHNT and YENEEA. This CDR3 has 13 residues. The CDR3 bases are TGTGCCAGCAGCTCTGGGGGGCCCTACGAGCAGTACTTC. Translation gives CASSSGGPYEQYF.

The J gene is TRBJ1-5, the V gene TRBV28, with D maybe TRBD1 (5 bases). Deletions cut 5 bases from V and 4 bases from J, with 12 bases between. Germline lookup yields CDR1 MDHEN and CDR2 SYDVKM. The CDR3 has 14 amino acids. This CDR3 reads CASSGGRRNQPQHF. The CDR3 DNA is TGTGCCAGCAGTGGGGGACGGAGGAATCAGCCCCAGCATTTT.

V usage is TRBV4-2 and J usage is TRBJ2-7; TRBD2 is a possible D gene (5 bases). This CDR3 is 13 amino acids long. Germline-derived CDR1 and CDR2 are LGHNA and YNFKEQ. V lost 4 bases to trimming and J lost 7 bases, with 14 bases between them. The CDR3 loop is CASSRASPGEQYF. In DNA form, the CDR3 reads TGTGCCAGCAGCCGCGCCTCCCCGGGAGAGCAGTACTTC.

The table lists this clone with many counts. The same CDR3 arises from other DNA sequences in this sample as well. The chain employs TRBV5-1 and TRBJ1-3, with D possibly matching TRBD1 (5 bases). The V gene's germline CDR1 is SGHRS and CDR2 YFSETQ. V lost 2 bases and J 4 bases, leaving 13 bases between the germline ends. The CDR3 is made up of 15 amino acids. CDR3 nucleotide sequence: TGCGCCAGCAGCTTAGGCGGGGGTTCAGGAAACACCATATATTTT. This encodes CASSLGGGSGNTIYF.

This sequence joins TRBV19 and TRBJ2-1; TRBD2 matches at 10 bases. From germline, CDR1 is LNHDA and CDR2 SQIVND (reference sequence). CDR3 length equals 15 residues. V shed 7 bases, J shed 5 bases, and the junction held 8 bases outside the gene matches. CDR3 DNA: TGTGCCAGTACGGGAGCGGGAGGGCGGGACAATGAGCAGTTCTTC. It yields the protein CASTGAGGRDNEQFF.

V is TRBV18 and J is TRBJ2-1, with D possibly being TRBD1 (5 bases). The CDR3 loop spans 13 amino acids. V lost 5 bases to trimming and J lost 8 bases, with 13 bases between them. Germline V CDR1 and CDR2: KGHSH, LQKENI. Written as DNA, the CDR3 is TGTGCCAGCTCATACTTGGGGCCGGATGAGCAGTTCTTC. The encoded protein is CASSYLGPDEQFF.

As regards this clone: A far larger clone is only one base removed, so a read error is likely. This rearrangement joins TRBV7-9 to TRBJ2-7; 7 bases agree with TRBD1. The CDR3 runs 14 residues. Germline loops: CDR1 SEHNR, CDR2 FQNEAQ (reference sequence). CDR3 sequence: CACSLGTVTYEQYF. CDR3 nucleotides: TGTGCCTGCAGCTTGGGGACAGTAACCTACGAGCAGTACTTC.

The chain uses TRBV2 and TRBJ1-3, with 7 bases aligning to TRBD1. J lost 8 bases, V lost 8 bases, and 9 bases had no gene match. This CDR3 has 13 residues. Germline values: CDR1 SNHLY, CDR2 FYNNEI. The CDR3 DNA follows: TGTGCCAGCGGACAGGAGAGCCTACACACCATATATTTT. Residues: CASGQESLHTIYF.

The rearrangement uses TRBV5-8 and TRBJ1-2; a possible D gene is TRBD1 (5 bases). Germline lookup yields CDR1 SGHTS and CDR2 YDEGEE. Trimming pared 3 bases from V and 4 bases from J, leaving 10 bases between. CDR3 size: 13 residues. CDR3 bases: TGTGCCAGCAGCTACCGACAGTCCTATGGCTACACCTTC. Its translation is CASSYRQSYGYTF.

V and J are TRBV6-1 and TRBJ2-7; D is perhaps TRBD1 (5 bases). CDR3 length: 14 residues. V was cut by 2 bases and J by 3 bases, with 11 bases left in between. The germline V gene has CDR1 MNHNS and CDR2 SASEGT. The CDR3 here is CASSERQIGYEQYF. The CDR3 DNA follows: TGTGCCAGCAGTGAACGACAGATAGGCTACGAGCAGTACTTC.

Remarks on this clone: A much larger clone differs by one base, so this may be a read error. The J gene is TRBJ2-2, the V gene TRBV2; TRBD2 is a possible D gene (5 bases). This CDR3 region has 12 residues. CDR1 SNHLY and CDR2 FYNNEI come from the germline V gene. The CDR3 DNA reads as TGTGCCAGCAGTGAAGGCACCGGGGAGCTGCTTTTT. Amino acids: CASSEGTGELLF.

This clone was detected once. A far larger clone is just one base off, so this is likely a read error. The chain couples TRBV29-1 to TRBJ2-7; D may match TRBD1 or TRBD2 (5 bases each). CDR1 and CDR2 (germline): SQVTM, ANQGSEA. The CDR3 runs 14 residues. CDR3 sequence: CSVEDGRQSYERYF. The DNA for the CDR3 is TGCAGCGTTGAAGATGGGAGACAGAGCTACGAGCGGTACTTC.

The V call is TRBV28, the J call TRBJ2-5; D is possibly TRBD1 or TRBD2 (5 bases each). Germline V lookup: CDR1 MDHEN, CDR2 SYDVKM. The V gene lost 3 bases and the J gene lost 1 base, with 12 bases spanning the gap. This CDR3 spans 15 amino acids. CDR3 region: CASSFSTGAQETQYF. Written as DNA, the CDR3 is TGTGCCAGCAGTTTCTCGACCGGGGCCCAAGAGACCCAGTACTTC. The full variable domain, its missing parts supplied by reference TRBV28 and TRBJ2-5, is DVKVTQSSRYLVKRTGEKVFLECVQDMDHENMFWYRQDPGLGLRLIYFSYDVKMKEKGDIPEGYSVSREKKERFSLILESASTNQTSMYLCASSFSTGAQETQYFGPGTRLLVL.

This clone was seen once. This chain connects TRBV27 to TRBJ2-1, with 9 bases that match TRBD1. Germline V gives CDR1 MNHEY, CDR2 SMNVEV (reference sequence). This CDR3 is 13 amino acids long. With V trimmed by 6 bases and J by 8 bases, 5 bases remained unmatched. CDR3 in amino acids: CASSGQGFDEQFF. The CDR3 DNA follows: TGTGCCAGCAGCGGACAGGGGTTCGATGAGCAGTTCTTC.

The chain is built from TRBV4-2 and TRBJ2-1; 14 nucleotides align to TRBD2. V shed 1 base, J shed 10 bases, and the junction held 9 bases outside the gene matches. Germline V gene lookup returns CDR1 LGHNA and CDR2 YNFKEQ. This CDR3 region has 17 residues. CDR3 sequence reads: CASSQGGTSGSRYEQFF. The DNA of the CDR3 is TGTGCCAGCAGCCAAGGTGGGACTAGCGGGAGTCGATACGAGCAGTTCTTC.

The chain combines TRBV18 with TRBJ2-7, with a possible D match to TRBD1 (6 bases). This CDR3 has 15 residues. Per germline, CDR1 KGHSH and CDR2 LQKENI. V lost 6 bases, J lost 1 base, and 16 bases lay in between. The CDR3 loop is CASSATGIISYEQYF. CDR3 sequence (DNA): TGTGCCAGCTCCGCGACAGGAATAATATCCTACGAGCAGTACTTC.

This chain connects TRBV29-1 to TRBJ1-6, with D unresolved. Germline-derived CDR1 and CDR2 are SQVTM and ANQGSEA. Trimming took off 6 bases at V and 8 bases at J, with 11 bases between the two ends. The CDR3 loop spans 12 amino acids. CDR3 DNA: TGCAGCGTAGCCGACGGGGATTCACCCCTCCACTTT. It codes for CSVADGDSPLHF. The full variable domain, with the rest looked up from reference TRBV29-1 and TRBJ1-6, is SAVISQKPSRDICQRGTSLTIQCQVDSQVTMMFWYRQQPGQSLTLIATANQGSEATYESGFVIDKFPISRPNLTFSTLTVSNMSPEDSSIYLCSVADGDSPLHFGNGTRLTVT.

The J gene is TRBJ1-4, the V gene TRBV2; tentative D call: TRBD1 (6 bases). Germline values: CDR1 SNHLY, CDR2 FYNNEI. V was clipped by 3 bases and J by 0 bases, with 11 bases between them. The CDR3 extends over 16 amino acids. The chain's CDR3 is CASSDNRVATNEKLFF. DNA of the CDR3: TGTGCCAGCAGTGACAACAGGGTAGCAACTAATGAAAAACTGTTTTTT. Supplemented by reference TRBV2 and TRBJ1-4, the full variable domain reads EPEVTQTPSHQVTQMGQEVILRCVPISNHLYFYWYRQILGQKVEFLVSFYNNEISEKSEIFDDQFSVERPDGSNFTLKIRSTKLEDSAMYFCASSDNRVATNEKLFFGSGTQLSVL.

As for this clone: Given a far larger clone just one base away, this is likely a sequencing read error. Other nucleotide sequences from this sample produce the same CDR3. The chain combines TRBV7-9 with TRBJ2-5; TRBD1 is a possible D gene (5 bases). The end of the DNA fits TRBJ2-7 better, so the J call may be wrong. The CDR3 has 12 residues. Germline V CDR1 and CDR2: SEHNR, FQNEAQ (reference sequence). CDR3 in DNA: TGTGCCAGCAGCTTGCAGGGCTACGAGCAGTACTTC. Translating it yields CASSLQGYEQYF.

The genes are TRBV5-4 and TRBJ2-2; D remains ambiguous. The CDR3 spans 13 residues. Per the germline V gene, CDR1 is SGHNT and CDR2 is YYREEE (reference sequence). Between the trimmed V and J ends, which lost 2 bases and 1 base, there was a span of 3 bases. As DNA, the CDR3 is TGTGCCAGCAGCTTCCAGAACACCGGGGAGCTGTTTTTT. It specifies CASSFQNTGELFF.

The chain links TRBV28 to TRBJ2-3, with D perhaps TRBD1 or TRBD2 (5 bases each). Germline lookup yields CDR1 MDHEN and CDR2 SYDVKM. This CDR3 region has 14 residues. V gave up 9 bases and J gave up 4 bases, with 17 bases separating them. The CDR3 nucleotides read TGTGCCAGTACTTTTGGGGGAGCTGCAGATACGCAGTATTTT. Protein: CASTFGGAADTQYF.

The CDR3, as DNA: TGTGCCAGCACCCCTAGCGGGATCTCCTACAATGAGCAGTTCTTC. The encoded protein is CASTPSGISYNEQFF. The chain links TRBV27 to TRBJ2-1, with TRBD2 matching over 9 bases. The V gene end was trimmed by 7 bases and the J gene end by 0 bases; junction bases not matched to a gene: 4. The CDR3 covers 15 residues. CDR1 is MNHEY and CDR2 is SMNVEV in the germline V gene (reference sequence).

With regard to this clone: This may come from a read error, since a much larger clone is one base off. The J gene is TRBJ2-1, the V gene TRBV2, with TRBD2 matching 9 bases. The CDR3 has 14 residues. Trimming took 6 bases from V and 4 from J; bases not matched to a gene: 4. Germline CDR1 reads SNHLY; CDR2 reads FYNNEI. As DNA, the CDR3 is TGTGCCAGCAGGTCTAGCGGGGTGTACAATGAGCAGTTCTTC. Protein product: CASRSSGVYNEQFF.

This chain uses TRBV19 with TRBJ2-5, with 7 nucleotides matching TRBD1. The J call may not be correct, given that the DNA end is closer to TRBJ2-7. Per germline, CDR1 LNHDA and CDR2 SQIVND (reference sequence). The CDR3 runs to 14 residues. CDR3 DNA: TGTGCCAGTAGTCCACGGGACAGATACTACGAGCAGTACTTC. This gives the protein CASSPRDRYYEQYF.